What follows describes a single TCR beta chain. This record comes from a study of blood T cell repertoires in COVID-19. Assay: immunoSEQ multiplex PCR; the TCRdb copy retains only in-frame clones and omits some. The sample includes some 190,000 clones, about 81% seen only once; the top ten take roughly 7.1%. Germline V lookup: CDR1 LGHDT, CDR2 YNNKEL (reference sequence). The CDR3 loop spans 14 amino acids. Between the trimmed V and J ends, which lost 0 bases and 5 bases, there was a span of 10 bases. The chain uses TRBV3-1 (or the pseudogene TRBV3-2) and TRBJ1-1; no definite D call. The source of this sequence is a woman aged 60-75 years with COVID-19, enrolled during active disease. The sequenced sample consisted of peripheral blood. DNA of the CDR3: TGTGCCAGCAGCCAAGATCAGGCGTCGACTGAAGCTTTCTTT. Translating gives CASSQDQASTEAFF.